One T cell receptor beta chain is described in this entry. Genomic DNA came from blood regulatory T cells gated CD4+ CD25-high CD127-low. This entry belongs to a study of regulatory and conventional T cells in RAG deficiency. The method was immunoSEQ multiplex PCR; TCRdb's version includes in-frame clones alone and lacks a portion of them. The table has roughly 28,000 clones, around nine tenths seen once; the top ten hold around 0.79%. V shed 0 bases and J shed 0 bases, with 15 bases lying between them. CDR1 is SGHRS, CDR2 YFSETQ, per germline. The CDR3 spans 17 residues. The same data also went into a second study, on regulatory T cells. That source reports: Primers: 52 TRBV forward and 13 TRBJ reverse.

The TCR comes from a human donor in good health. Source material: Tregs sorted from blood. The chain couples TRBV5-1 to TRBJ1-1; TRBD1 might be the D (5 bases). This chain's CDR3 is CASSLALRGHLNTEAFF. DNA for the CDR3: TGCGCCAGCAGCTTGGCCCTTCGAGGACACTTGAACACTGAAGCTTTCTTT.